This TCR beta chain was observed in a study of T cell responses to AZD1222 COVID-19 vaccine. The table came from immunoSEQ multiplex PCR; TCRdb's copy has only in-frame clones and leaves some out. Here the sample spans about 140,000 clones, roughly 88% being singletons. This clonotype was sampled from an adult who received the AZD1222 COVID-19 vaccine. The sample in question was peripheral blood, obtained 28 days after the second AZD1222 dose.

The CDR3 DNA reads as TGTGCCAGCAGTGCTCCCGGGACGGCGGGGTCGGGGAGTGAAAAACTGTTTTTT. It translates to CASSAPGTAGSGSEKLFF. This chain links TRBV28 with TRBJ1-4; tentatively, D is TRBD1 (5 bases). This CDR3 is built from 18 residues. Trimming stripped 5 bases from V and 7 bases from J, with 26 bases between. Germline CDR1 reads MDHEN; CDR2 reads SYDVKM.